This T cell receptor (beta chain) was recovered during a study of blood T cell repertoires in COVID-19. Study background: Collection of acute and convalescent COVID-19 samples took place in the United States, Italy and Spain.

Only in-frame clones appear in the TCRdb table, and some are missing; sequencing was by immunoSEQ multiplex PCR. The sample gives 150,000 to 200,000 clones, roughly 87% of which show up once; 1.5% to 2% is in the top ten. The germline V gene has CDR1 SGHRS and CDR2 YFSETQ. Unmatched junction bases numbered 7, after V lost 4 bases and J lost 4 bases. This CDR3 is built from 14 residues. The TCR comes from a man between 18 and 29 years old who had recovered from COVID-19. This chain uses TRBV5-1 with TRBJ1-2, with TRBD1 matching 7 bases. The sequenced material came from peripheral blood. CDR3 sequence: CASSARDSPYGYTF. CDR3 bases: TGCGCCAGCAGCGCTAGGGACAGCCCCTATGGCTACACCTTC.